Listed here are 19 T cell receptor beta chains from one sample, sequenced in a study of blood T cell repertoires in COVID-19. The protocol was immunoSEQ multiplex PCR, while the TCRdb copy is restricted to in-frame clones and leaves out a portion. Of 60,000 or so clones in the sample, 75% to 90% were seen once. Input material: peripheral blood. The receptors shown here come from a man aged 25-40 years with COVID-19, enrolled during active disease.

This chain joins TRBV7-8 and TRBJ2-3; D possibly corresponds to TRBD2 (5 bases). Germline CDR1 is SGHVS and CDR2 is FQNEAQ. The ends were cut back, 4 bases at V and 2 bases at J, with 13 bases in the middle. The CDR3 runs to 15 residues. CDR3 protein: CASSSLSRDTDTQYF. CDR3 bases: TGTGCCAGCAGCTCCCTGTCCCGGGACACAGATACGCAGTATTTT. The full variable domain, completed using reference TRBV7-8 and TRBJ2-3, is GAGVSQSPRYKVAKRGQDVALRCDPISGHVSLFWYQQALGQGPEFLTYFQNEAQLDKSGLPSDRFFAERPEGSVSTLKIQRTQQEDSAVYLCASSSLSRDTDTQYFGPGTRLTVL.

The chain has TRBV7-6 and TRBJ2-5; a weak D match, TRBD1 (6 bases). The germline V gene encodes CDR1 SGHVS and CDR2 FNYEAQ. This CDR3 has 12 amino acids. V lost 1 base and J lost 7, with 7 bases in between. CDR3 nucleotide sequence: TGTGCCAGCAGCTTAGAAGGGGGGACCCAGTACTTC. This encodes CASSLEGGTQYF.

The chain couples TRBV13 to TRBJ1-3; D unresolved. With 6 bases removed from V and 4 bases from J, the gap between germline ends came to 16 bases. Germline V gene lookup returns CDR1 PRHDT and CDR2 FYEKMQ (reference sequence). The CDR3 runs 15 residues. This chain's CDR3 is CASRRTATSGNTIYF. The CDR3 DNA is TGTGCCAGCAGACGAACCGCGACATCAGGAAACACCATATATTTT.

The rearrangement uses TRBV28 and TRBJ1-2, with D perhaps TRBD1 (5 bases). Trimming took 5 bases from V and 5 from J, leaving 12 bases between them. This CDR3 spans 13 amino acids. The germline CDR1 and CDR2 sequences are MDHEN and SYDVKM. The CDR3 coding sequence is TGTGCCAGCAGTCCCCCAGGGTGGTATGGCTACACCTTC. Translation gives CASSPPGWYGYTF.

J is TRBJ1-2 and V is TRBV20-1; D not resolved. This CDR3 spans 11 amino acids. V lost 3 bases and J lost 7, with 9 bases in between. CDR1 and CDR2 (germline): DFQATT, SNEGSKA (reference sequence). Here the CDR3 reads CSASRSRGYTF. The CDR3 DNA is TGCAGTGCTAGCCGGTCTCGTGGCTACACCTTC.

V is TRBV18 and J is TRBJ2-3; perhaps TRBD1 as D (5 bases). There are 15 residues in the CDR3. Between the trimmed V and J ends, which lost 3 bases and 2 bases, there was a span of 12 bases. Germline lookup yields CDR1 KGHSH and CDR2 LQKENI. For the CDR3, the DNA is TGTGCCAGCTCACCGTCGGTCAGGGACACAGATACGCAGTATTTT. Its protein product is CASSPSVRDTDTQYF.

This chain links TRBV19 with TRBJ1-1, with D possibly being TRBD1 (5 bases). Germline CDR1 LNHDA, CDR2 SQIVND (reference sequence). The V end lost 9 bases, the J end lost 11 bases, and 22 bases lay between the germline ends. CDR3 length: 13 residues. The CDR3 sequence is CASFQGSSAGAFF. CDR3 DNA sequence: TGTGCCAGCTTTCAGGGCTCCTCCGCAGGGGCTTTCTTT. The whole variable domain, remainder taken from reference TRBV19 and TRBJ1-1, is DGGITQSPKYLFRKEGQNVTLSCEQNLNHDAMYWYRQDPGQGLRLIYYSQIVNDFQKGDIAEGYSVSREKKESFPLTVTSAQKNPTAFYLCASFQGSSAGAFFGQGTRLTVV.

This sequence joins TRBV20-1 and TRBJ1-4; D is ambiguous. CDR3 size: 11 residues. Trimming cost V 2 bases and J 4 bases, with 2 bases left between them. Germline V CDR1 and CDR2: DFQATT, SNEGSKA (reference sequence). The CDR3 region is CSARYNEKLFF. Written as DNA, the CDR3 is TGCAGTGCTAGATATAATGAAAAACTGTTTTTT.

The chain combines TRBV5-1 with TRBJ2-3; 7 bases are a match to TRBD1. This CDR3 has 15 amino acids. Trimming at V came to 0 bases and at J to 5 bases, leaving 6 bases not matched to a gene. The germline CDR1 and CDR2 sequences are SGHRS and YFSETQ. The CDR3 loop reads CASSLGGQYLDTQYF. CDR3 coding DNA: TGCGCCAGCAGCTTGGGGGGACAGTATTTAGATACGCAGTATTTT.

The chain uses TRBV4-3 and TRBJ1-4; 8 bases are shared with TRBD1. This CDR3 has 15 residues. Trimming cost V 0 bases and J 6 bases; bases outside gene matches: 3. Germline V gene sequence: CDR1 LGHNA, CDR2 YSLEER. CDR3 DNA: TGCGCCAGCAGCCAAGAAGGGACAGGACATGAAAAACTGTTTTTT. It codes for CASSQEGTGHEKLFF.

This clone appeared once. V usage is TRBV28 and J usage is TRBJ2-3, with D hard to call. Germline CDR1 is MDHEN and CDR2 is SYDVKM. Trimming took 5 bases from V and 2 from J, leaving 5 bases between them. The CDR3 length is 12 residues. The chain's CDR3 is CASSVFTDTQYF. Here the CDR3 DNA reads TGTGCCAGCAGTGTCTTCACAGATACGCAGTATTTT. The whole variable domain, remainder taken from reference TRBV28 and TRBJ2-3, is DVKVTQSSRYLVKRTGEKVFLECVQDMDHENMFWYRQDPGLGLRLIYFSYDVKMKEKGDIPEGYSVSREKKERFSLILESASTNQTSMYLCASSVFTDTQYFGPGTRLTVL.

The gene calls are TRBV7-2 and TRBJ2-2, with 8 bases identical to TRBD1. J lost 2 bases, V lost 5 bases, and 4 bases had no gene match. CDR1 SGHTA and CDR2 FQGNSA come from the germline V gene. The CDR3 contains 15 residues. The CDR3 sequence is CASSQGQANTGELFF. CDR3 in DNA: TGTGCCAGCAGCCAGGGACAGGCAAACACCGGGGAGCTGTTTTTT.

The chain is built from TRBV7-9 and TRBJ2-1; D is possibly TRBD2 (6 bases). The CDR3 sequence is 14 residues long. The V gene's germline CDR1 is SEHNR and CDR2 FQNEAQ (reference sequence). V was pared by 1 base and J by 8 bases, with 12 bases between. The CDR3, as DNA: TGTGCCAGCAGCTTAGGACTAGTGGGGGATGAGCAGTTCTTC. Its protein is CASSLGLVGDEQFF.

V gene TRBV12-3 or TRBV12-4 combines with J gene TRBJ2-5; 7 bases fit TRBD1. V gave up 8 bases and J gave up 7 bases; unmatched junction bases: 10. There are 13 residues in the CDR3. CDR3 region: CASGQAGRGTQYF. The DNA of the CDR3 is TGTGCCAGCGGACAGGCGGGTCGCGGGACCCAGTACTTC.

The rearrangement links TRBV18 to TRBJ2-2, with 9 bases matching TRBD2. J was trimmed by 8 bases and V by 3 bases; bases with no gene match: 10. The CDR3 consists of 16 residues. Germline V gives CDR1 KGHSH, CDR2 LQKENI. The CDR3 sequence: CASSPFGGRATGELFF. CDR3 coding DNA: TGTGCCAGCTCACCGTTCGGCGGGAGGGCCACAGGGGAGCTGTTTTTT.

The chain has TRBV3-1 (or the pseudogene TRBV3-2) and TRBJ2-7; 9 bases fit TRBD2. Germline lookup yields CDR1 LGHDT and CDR2 YNNKEL (reference sequence). J gave up 4 bases and V 4 bases, and 8 bases lay outside the gene matches. The CDR3 covers 15 residues. The CDR3 coding sequence is TGTGCCAGCAGCCTGGCGGCGGGAGGGCTGTACGAGCAGTACTTC. It yields the protein CASSLAAGGLYEQYF.

By sample fraction, this clone is medium-sized. This chain connects TRBV19 to TRBJ2-5; D remains ambiguous. The V gene lost 5 bases and the J gene lost 2 bases, with 12 bases spanning the gap. Per germline, CDR1 LNHDA and CDR2 SQIVND (reference sequence). This CDR3 spans 14 amino acids. The CDR3 is CASSPTGWQETQYF. CDR3 sequence (DNA): TGTGCCAGTAGTCCCACGGGTTGGCAAGAGACCCAGTACTTC.

V usage is TRBV30 and J usage is TRBJ1-3; TRBD1 might be the D (5 bases). V dropped 0 bases and J dropped 2 bases, with 11 bases sitting between them. Germline V gene sequence: CDR1 GTSNPN, CDR2 SVGIG (reference sequence). This CDR3 spans 15 amino acids. CDR3 DNA: TGTGCCTGGAGTGTACGCGGGGCTCCTGGAAACACCATATATTTT. Encoded protein: CAWSVRGAPGNTIYF.

The chain combines TRBV6-6 with TRBJ1-1; the D gene is possibly TRBD1 (5 bases). This CDR3 contains 14 residues. V lost 2 bases, J lost 1 base, and 8 bases lay in between. CDR1 MNHNY and CDR2 SVGAGI come from the germline V gene (reference sequence). CDR3 DNA sequence: TGTGCCAGCAGTTACATCACAGGGAACACTGAAGCTTTCTTT. Its translation: CASSYITGNTEAFF.